These 22 T cell receptor beta chains share one sample of origin, sequenced in a study of PD-L1 blockade in urothelial cancer. TCRdb keeps only in-frame clones here, not all; method: immunoSEQ multiplex PCR. The sample carries tens of thousands of clones, 80% to 85% recorded once. Sample: PBMCs, taken around atezolizumab (anti-PD-L1) treatment. Receptors originate from a man aged 50-60 years with urothelial cancer.

This clone occurred a few times. The J gene is TRBJ1-5, the V gene TRBV29-1, with 9 bases fitting TRBD1. J was trimmed by 7 bases and V by 6 bases; bases with no gene match: 10. The CDR3 has 14 residues. Per the germline V gene, CDR1 is SQVTM and CDR2 is ANQGSEA. CDR3 sequence (DNA): TGCAGCGTCGAGACAGGGGGAGGCAGCCAGCCCCAGCATTTT. Encoded protein: CSVETGGGSQPQHF.

This sequence joins TRBV7-9 and TRBJ1-2, with D perhaps matching TRBD1 (5 bases). V lost 5 bases and J 0 bases, leaving 22 bases between the germline ends. Germline assignment: CDR1 SEHNR and CDR2 FQNEAQ (reference sequence). This CDR3 is 18 amino acids long. CDR3 sequence reads: CASSPRGWAGPSNYGYTF. CDR3 sequence (DNA): TGTGCCAGCAGCCCTCGGGGGTGGGCAGGGCCATCTAACTATGGCTACACCTTC.

V usage is TRBV5-1 and J usage is TRBJ1-2; 8 nucleotides agree with TRBD1. Germline V gene lookup returns CDR1 SGHRS and CDR2 YFSETQ. V shed 6 bases, J shed 3 bases, and the junction held 1 base outside the gene matches. The CDR3 is 12 amino acids. The CDR3 DNA reads as TGCGCCAGCAAGGGACAGGACTATGGCTACACCTTC. It codes for CASKGQDYGYTF.

The rearrangement uses TRBV28 and TRBJ1-6; the D is unclear. The V and J ends lost 4 bases and 8 bases respectively, with 9 bases between them. CDR1 is MDHEN and CDR2 is SYDVKM in the germline V gene. The CDR3 runs 13 residues. The CDR3 region has the DNA TGTGCCAGCAGTTCGACATCGTATTCACCCCTCCACTTT. Translated, it gives CASSSTSYSPLHF.

The chain uses TRBV6-1 and TRBJ1-5, with D possibly matching TRBD1 (6 bases). Trimming pared 0 bases from V and 5 bases from J, leaving 17 bases between. CDR3 length equals 17 residues. CDR1 and CDR2 (germline): MNHNS, SASEGT. The CDR3 region has the DNA TGTGCCAGCAGTGAAGCAAAGCATAGGGGGTATGATCAGCCCCAGCATTTT. Its translation is CASSEAKHRGYDQPQHF.

This sequence joins TRBV18 and TRBJ1-4, with 8 bases aligning to TRBD1. Germline V CDR1 and CDR2: KGHSH, LQKENI. V shed 2 bases and J 5 bases; nucleotides not matched to a gene: 4. The CDR3 runs to 15 residues. CDR3 amino acids: CASSPSRDRNEKLFF. CDR3 nucleotides: TGTGCCAGCTCACCAAGCCGGGACAGGAATGAAAAACTGTTTTTT.

The chain recombines TRBV28 with TRBJ1-2; 7 positions agree with TRBD1. CDR3 length equals 16 residues. Trimming at V came to 1 base and at J to 3 bases, leaving 8 bases not matched to a gene. Germline CDR1 and CDR2: MDHEN and SYDVKM. The CDR3 here is CASSLSGRGGDYGYTF. DNA of the CDR3: TGTGCCAGCAGTTTATCTGGGCGAGGGGGCGACTATGGCTACACCTTC.

The chain is built from TRBV9 and TRBJ2-7, with 11 bases identical to TRBD1. The CDR3 length is 15 residues. Germline V gene sequence: CDR1 SGDLS, CDR2 YYNGEE. With 3 bases clipped from V and 2 bases from J, the junction kept 4 bases outside the gene matches. CDR3 coding DNA: TGTGCCAGCAGCGCTGGGGGACAGGGGGCCTACGAGCAGTACTTC. It codes for CASSAGGQGAYEQYF.

V usage is TRBV6-5 and J usage is TRBJ1-5; D gene unclear. V dropped 0 bases and J dropped 2 bases, with 8 bases sitting between them. This CDR3 contains 15 residues. Germline V gene data show CDR1 as MNHEY and CDR2 as SVGAGI. DNA of the CDR3: TGTGCCAGCAGTTACTCAATATATGGCAATCAGCCCCAGCATTTT. This codes for CASSYSIYGNQPQHF.

The rearrangement links TRBV9 to TRBJ1-4; tentative D call: TRBD1 (5 bases). There are 16 residues in the CDR3. V was shortened by 1 base and J by 4 bases, with 14 bases between the two germline ends. Germline CDR1 SGDLS, CDR2 YYNGEE. The CDR3 region has the DNA TGTGCCAGCAGCGTACTGCAGACAGCGTATAATGAAAAACTGTTTTTT. Amino acid sequence: CASSVLQTAYNEKLFF.

The chain uses TRBV5-8 and TRBJ2-3, with D perhaps TRBD1 (5 bases). The CDR3 has 18 residues. From germline, CDR1 is SGHTS and CDR2 YDEGEE. V was cut by 0 bases and J by 2 bases, with 19 bases left in between. The CDR3 loop reads CASSLAPSGQGITDTQYF. CDR3 coding DNA: TGTGCCAGCAGCTTGGCACCTTCCGGTCAGGGAATCACAGATACGCAGTATTTT.

J is TRBJ1-2 and V is TRBV10-2; no clear D. Trimming cost V 8 bases and J 4 bases, with 17 bases left between them. The V gene's germline CDR1 is WSHSY and CDR2 SAAADI. The CDR3 length is 14 residues. In DNA, the CDR3 is TGCGCCAGCGGAGACCCGCCCCAGAGCTATGGCTACACCTTC. Protein product: CASGDPPQSYGYTF.

The gene calls are TRBV2 and TRBJ2-3, with 10 bases aligning to TRBD2. The CDR3 runs 14 residues. Germline V gene sequence: CDR1 SNHLY, CDR2 FYNNEI. J gave up 0 bases and V 8 bases, and 2 bases lay outside the gene matches. CDR3: CASRLAGSTDTQYF. The CDR3 coding sequence is TGTGCCAGCCGACTAGCGGGTAGCACAGATACGCAGTATTTT.

This chain links TRBV6-5 with TRBJ1-1; tentatively, D is TRBD1 (6 bases). The CDR3 runs 16 residues. Germline assignment: CDR1 MNHEY and CDR2 SVGAGI. Trimming took off 2 bases at V and 5 bases at J, with 18 bases between the two ends. In nucleotides, the CDR3 is TGTGCCAGCAGTTACACTACTACAGGGAAAGGGACTGAAGCTTTCTTT. It encodes CASSYTTTGKGTEAFF.

The gene calls are TRBV11-2 and TRBJ1-2; 7 bases fit TRBD1. Losses at the gene ends were 5 bases for V and 4 bases for J; bases not matched to a gene: 10. The CDR3 sequence is 15 residues long. Per the germline V gene, CDR1 is SGHAT and CDR2 is FQNNGV. CDR3 sequence: CASSVGQARAYGYTF. DNA for the CDR3: TGTGCCAGCAGCGTCGGACAGGCCAGGGCCTATGGCTACACCTTC.

This chain connects TRBV7-8 to TRBJ1-2; 8 bases are shared with TRBD1. The trim removed 1 base at V and 9 bases at J, leaving 7 bases unmatched. Germline-derived CDR1 and CDR2 are SGHVS and FQNEAQ. The CDR3 loop spans 14 amino acids. The CDR3 region has the DNA TGTGCCAGCAGCTTAGTCGCCCGGACAGGGAGCTACACCTTC. Translated: CASSLVARTGSYTF.

V is TRBV30 and J is TRBJ2-3; 7 nucleotides line up with TRBD2. V lost 2 bases to trimming and J lost 1 base; unmatched junction nucleotides: 9. Germline V gives CDR1 GTSNPN, CDR2 SVGIG (reference sequence). This CDR3 region has 16 residues. The CDR3 region has the DNA TGTGCCTGGAGTTCGGAAAGCGGGACTGGCACAGATACGCAGTATTTT. It yields the protein CAWSSESGTGTDTQYF. The full variable domain, rest sourced from reference TRBV30 and TRBJ2-3, is SQTIHQWPATLVQPVGSPLSLECTVEGTSNPNLYWYRQAAGRGLQLLFYSVGIGQISSEVPQNLSASRPQDRQFILSSKKLLLSDSGFYLCAWSSESGTGTDTQYFGPGTRLTVL.

This clone appeared a few times. The chain is built from TRBV7-9 and TRBJ2-1; 8 bases align to TRBD2. The CDR3 is 15 residues long. V lost 5 bases, J lost 7 bases, and 10 bases stayed unmatched. CDR1 is SEHNR, CDR2 FQNEAQ, per germline (reference sequence). The CDR3, as DNA: TGTGCCAGCAGCGGGACTAGTTGGGCTGGGAATGAGCAGTTCTTC. Protein: CASSGTSWAGNEQFF.

The chain carries TRBV6-1 and TRBJ1-5; no reliable D call. CDR3 size: 14 residues. Germline-derived CDR1 and CDR2 are MNHNS and SASEGT. The ends were cut back, 4 bases at V and 7 bases at J, with 14 bases in the middle. In nucleotides, the CDR3 is TGTGCCAGCAGTGGGTCCACCCAGATCCAGCCCCAGCATTTT. Translated: CASSGSTQIQPQHF.

The chain joins TRBV6-5 to TRBJ1-1; 7 bases are shared with TRBD1. The CDR3 sequence is 16 residues long. Trimming removed 0 bases from V and 4 bases from J; junction bases left unmatched: 8. CDR1 is MNHEY, CDR2 SVGAGI, per germline. The CDR3, as DNA: TGTGCCAGCAGTTACTCGCCAGGGGGAAGGAGCACTGAAGCTTTCTTT. Amino acid sequence: CASSYSPGGRSTEAFF.

V usage is TRBV16 and J usage is TRBJ1-5, with D unclear. Germline V gene lookup returns CDR1 KGHSY and CDR2 FQNENV. Trimming cost V 0 bases and J 7 bases, with 10 bases left between them. The CDR3 sequence is 14 residues long. This CDR3 reads CASSQSGGEQPQHF. The CDR3 region has the DNA TGTGCCAGCAGCCAATCTGGAGGCGAACAGCCCCAGCATTTT.

This rearrangement joins TRBV7-9 to TRBJ2-1; TRBD1 matches 10 bases. The CDR3 sequence is 14 residues long. V gave up 5 bases and J gave up 10 bases; unmatched junction bases: 8. CDR1 and CDR2 (germline): SEHNR, FQNEAQ (reference sequence). The DNA for the CDR3 is TGTGCCAGCAGCCTGATGACAGGGGGCGACGAGCAGTTCTTC. Amino acid sequence: CASSLMTGGDEQFF. Combining the CDR3 with reference TRBV7-9 and TRBJ2-1 gives the whole variable domain DTGVSQNPRHKITKRGQNVTFRCDPISEHNRLYWYRQTLGQGPEFLTYFQNEAQLEKSRLLSDRFSAERPKGSFSTLEIQRTEQGDSAMYLCASSLMTGGDEQFFGPGTRLTVL.